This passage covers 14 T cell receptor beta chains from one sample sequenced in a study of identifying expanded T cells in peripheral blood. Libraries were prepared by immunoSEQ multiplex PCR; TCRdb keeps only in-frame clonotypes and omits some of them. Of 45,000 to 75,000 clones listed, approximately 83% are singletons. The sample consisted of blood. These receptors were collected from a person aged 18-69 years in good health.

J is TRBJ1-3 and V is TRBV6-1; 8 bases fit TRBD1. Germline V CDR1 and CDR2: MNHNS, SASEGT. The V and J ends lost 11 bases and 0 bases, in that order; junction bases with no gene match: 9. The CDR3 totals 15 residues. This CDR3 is CAGSRGQDSGNTIYF. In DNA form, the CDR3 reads TGTGCCGGGAGCCGGGGACAGGACTCTGGAAACACCATATATTTT.

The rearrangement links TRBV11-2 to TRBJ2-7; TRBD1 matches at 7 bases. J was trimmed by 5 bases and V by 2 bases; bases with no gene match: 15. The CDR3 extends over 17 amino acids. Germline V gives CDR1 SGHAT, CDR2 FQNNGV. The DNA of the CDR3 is TGTGCCAGCAGCTTAAACACAGGGGCCAGTTCGATAGACGAGCAGTACTTC. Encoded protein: CASSLNTGASSIDEQYF.

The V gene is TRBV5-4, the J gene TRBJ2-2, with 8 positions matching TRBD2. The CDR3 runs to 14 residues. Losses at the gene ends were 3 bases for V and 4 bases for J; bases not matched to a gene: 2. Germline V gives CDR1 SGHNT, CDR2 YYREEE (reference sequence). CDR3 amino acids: CASSSAGVTGELFF. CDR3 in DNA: TGTGCCAGCAGCTCAGCGGGAGTCACCGGGGAGCTGTTTTTT.

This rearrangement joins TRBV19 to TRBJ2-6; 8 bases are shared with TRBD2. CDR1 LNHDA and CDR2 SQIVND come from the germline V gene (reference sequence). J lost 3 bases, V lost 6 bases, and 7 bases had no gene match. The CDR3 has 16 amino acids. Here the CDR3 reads CASRGTSGRGANVLTF. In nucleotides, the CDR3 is TGTGCCAGTAGGGGAACTAGCGGCCGTGGGGCCAACGTCCTGACTTTC.

The CDR3 here is CASSQDPRGKAEAFF. CDR3 bases: TGTGCCAGCAGCCAAGACCCCCGGGGAAAAGCTGAAGCTTTCTTT. This chain links TRBV14 with TRBJ1-1; D remains unclear. CDR1 SGHDN and CDR2 FVKESK come from the germline V gene. The CDR3 has 15 residues. With 0 bases removed from V and 6 bases from J, the gap between germline ends came to 14 bases.

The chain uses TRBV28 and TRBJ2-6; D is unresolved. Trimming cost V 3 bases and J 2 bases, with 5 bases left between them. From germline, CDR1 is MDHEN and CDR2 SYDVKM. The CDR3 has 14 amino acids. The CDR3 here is CASSLQAGANVLTF. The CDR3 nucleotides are TGTGCCAGCAGTTTGCAGGCTGGGGCCAACGTCCTGACTTTC.

CDR3 loop: CASSLAGGHTEAFF. CDR3 bases: TGCGCCAGCAGCTTGGCCGGCGGACACACTGAAGCTTTCTTT. The chain has TRBV5-1 and TRBJ1-1; no firm D call. The V end was cut by 0 bases, the J end by 3 bases, with 9 bases between. CDR3 length: 14 amino acids. Germline CDR1 SGHRS, CDR2 YFSETQ.

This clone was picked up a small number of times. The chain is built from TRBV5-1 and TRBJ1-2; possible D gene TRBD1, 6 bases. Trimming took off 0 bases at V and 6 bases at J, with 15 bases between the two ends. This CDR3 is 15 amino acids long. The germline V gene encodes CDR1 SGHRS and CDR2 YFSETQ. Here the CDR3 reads CASSLALGGQDGYTF. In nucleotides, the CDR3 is TGCGCCAGCAGCTTGGCACTTGGGGGGCAGGATGGCTACACCTTC.

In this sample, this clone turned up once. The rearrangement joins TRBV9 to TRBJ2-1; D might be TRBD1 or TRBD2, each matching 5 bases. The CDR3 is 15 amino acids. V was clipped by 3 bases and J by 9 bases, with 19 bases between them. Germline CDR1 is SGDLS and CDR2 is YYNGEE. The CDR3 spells CASSAKPLGVAEQFF. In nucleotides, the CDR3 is TGTGCCAGCAGCGCTAAGCCACTGGGGGTTGCTGAGCAGTTCTTC.

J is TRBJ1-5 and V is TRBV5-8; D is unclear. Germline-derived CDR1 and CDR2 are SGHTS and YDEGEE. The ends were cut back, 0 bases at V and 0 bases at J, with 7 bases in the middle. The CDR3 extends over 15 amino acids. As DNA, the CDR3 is TGTGCCAGCAGCTTGGGACTCCTTAGCAATCAGCCCCAGCATTTT. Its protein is CASSLGLLSNQPQHF.

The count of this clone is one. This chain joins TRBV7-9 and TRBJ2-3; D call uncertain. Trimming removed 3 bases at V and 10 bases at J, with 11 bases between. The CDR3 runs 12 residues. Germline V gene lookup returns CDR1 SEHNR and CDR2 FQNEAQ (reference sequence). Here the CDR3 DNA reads TGTGCCAGCAGCTTCCGCCAAGGGTCGCAGTATTTT. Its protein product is CASSFRQGSQYF. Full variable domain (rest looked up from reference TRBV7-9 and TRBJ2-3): DTGVSQNPRHKITKRGQNVTFRCDPISEHNRLYWYRQTLGQGPEFLTYFQNEAQLEKSRLLSDRFSAERPKGSFSTLEIQRTEQGDSAMYLCASSFRQGSQYFGPGTRLTVL.

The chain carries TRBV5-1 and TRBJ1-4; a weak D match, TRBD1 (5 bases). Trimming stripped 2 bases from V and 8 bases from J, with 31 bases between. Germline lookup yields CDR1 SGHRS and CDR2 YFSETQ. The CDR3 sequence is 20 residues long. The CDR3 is CASSLTRIGTVGSGREKLFF. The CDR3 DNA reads TGCGCCAGCAGCTTAACCAGGATTGGGACTGTGGGGTCAGGTCGCGAAAAACTGTTTTTT.

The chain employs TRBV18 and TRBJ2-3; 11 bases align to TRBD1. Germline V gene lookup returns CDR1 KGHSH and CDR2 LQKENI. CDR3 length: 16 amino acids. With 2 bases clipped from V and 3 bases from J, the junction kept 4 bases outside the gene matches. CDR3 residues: CASSPMGTGGTDTQYF. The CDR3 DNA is TGTGCCAGCTCACCAATGGGGACAGGGGGGACAGATACGCAGTATTTT.

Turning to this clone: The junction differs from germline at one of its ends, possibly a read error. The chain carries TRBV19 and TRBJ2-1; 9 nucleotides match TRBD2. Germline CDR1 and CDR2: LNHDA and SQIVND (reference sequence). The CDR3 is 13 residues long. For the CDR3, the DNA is TGTGCCAGTAGGGAGCGGGGGGATCCCACCCCGGTCTTC. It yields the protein CASRERGDPTPVF.